This TCR beta chain was sequenced during a study of blood T cells in healthy people across ages. Germline V gene sequence: CDR1 MNHNS, CDR2 SASEGT. The germline V and J ends were trimmed by 8 bases and 3 bases, with 14 bases remaining between them. The CDR3 loop spans 13 amino acids. A J-beta primer mix and a sample-barcoded 5' primer were used in a second PCR of roughly 6 to 11 cycles. TCRdb independently ran MiXCR on the 5' RACE reads; one entry per CDR3 protein. The sample lists about 500,000 distinct CDR3 sequences; 24% were seen once. Another study also made use of these data, one on T cells of mothers and their children.

This receptor was identified in a boy between 10 and 17 years old in good health. The sample was blood. This rearrangement joins TRBV6-1 to TRBJ2-7; weak D call: TRBD1 (6 bases). The CDR3 nucleotides read TGTGCCAGCGAGACAGGATGGGTCTACGAGCAGTACTTC. Protein sequence: CASETGWVYEQYF.